What follows are 3 T cell receptor beta chains derived from one specimen sequenced in a study of shared clonotypes between healthy human individuals. Assay used: immunoSEQ multiplex PCR; TCRdb lists only in-frame clones, some missing. The table shows about 980,000 clones, with approximately 76% occurring only once. Source material: memory CD4+ T cells sorted from blood. Subset reported: CD45RA-negative fraction. All receptors derive from a man younger than 35 in good health.

The rearrangement links TRBV7-8 to TRBJ2-7; 8 bases fit TRBD2. V shed 5 bases and J 0 bases; nucleotides not matched to a gene: 6. The CDR3 contains 15 residues. CDR1 and CDR2 (germline): SGHVS, FQNEAQ. The CDR3 spells CASSPLAGHSYEQYF. The CDR3 bases are TGTGCCAGCAGCCCCCTAGCGGGCCACTCCTACGAGCAGTACTTC.

CDR3 coding DNA: TGTGCCAGTAGTGTTACGACAGGGAACACTGAAGCTTTCTTT. Its protein is CASSVTTGNTEAFF. V and J are TRBV19 and TRBJ1-1; D is perhaps TRBD1 (6 bases). Trimming cost V 5 bases and J 1 base, with 11 bases left between them. Germline-derived CDR1 and CDR2 are LNHDA and SQIVND (reference sequence). The CDR3 spans 14 residues.

The chain's CDR3 is CASMRQGGYTF. CDR3 nucleotides: TGTGCCAGTATGAGACAGGGCGGCTACACCTTC. This chain joins TRBV19 and TRBJ1-2; 7 bases map to TRBD1. Germline V gene data show CDR1 as LNHDA and CDR2 as SQIVND (reference sequence). The CDR3 has 11 residues. V shed 7 bases, J shed 8 bases, and the junction held 4 bases outside the gene matches.